Described below is a single T cell receptor beta chain sequence and its context. Its antigen is still unknown. CDR1 is SNHLY and CDR2 is FYNNEI in the germline V gene. With V trimmed by 6 bases and J by 4 bases, 4 bases remained unmatched. CDR3 length: 13 residues. This table comes from immunoSEQ multiplex PCR, and its TCRdb copy is limited to in-frame clones, with some not included. Of fewer than 350,000 clones listed, 88% are singletons. This sample stems from a study of cytomegalovirus exposure and HLA in healthy donors. About the study: Later analysis reported that the approximately 120 validation repertoires shared the platform of the approximately 690 first-cohort repertoires. Study-level results: Later, an analysis found that TCR clusters from the first cohort tended to co-occur in the 90 to 150 validation repertoires.

The clonotype was recovered from a woman under 30 in good health and CMV-seronegative. Sequenced: PBMCs. This chain connects TRBV2 to TRBJ2-7; 9 positions agree with TRBD1. The CDR3 protein is CASSDRGEYEQYF. As DNA, the CDR3 is TGTGCCAGCAGCGACAGGGGGGAATACGAGCAGTACTTC.